These 28 T cell receptor beta chains were sequenced from one sample in a study of blood T cell repertoires in COVID-19. Libraries were prepared by immunoSEQ multiplex PCR; TCRdb keeps only in-frame clonotypes and omits some of them. This table has some 200,000 clones, 80% to 85% appearing once. Sequenced material: peripheral blood. These receptors were collected from a woman aged 80 or older with COVID-19, enrolled during active disease.

V and J are TRBV3-1 (or the pseudogene TRBV3-2) and TRBJ1-2; D may be TRBD1 (5 bases). The CDR3 contains 13 residues. Germline V gene sequence: CDR1 LGHDT, CDR2 YNNKEL (reference sequence). V lost 5 bases to trimming and J lost 3 bases, with 10 bases between them. This chain's CDR3 is CASSEDKHYGYTF. The CDR3 DNA reads TGTGCCAGCAGCGAGGACAAGCACTATGGCTACACCTTC.

With respect to this clone: Other DNA variants within this sample encode the same CDR3. This chain uses TRBV5-4 with TRBJ2-2; D is uncertain. V lost 0 bases to trimming and J lost 1 base, with 4 bases between them. The CDR3 covers 14 residues. Germline values: CDR1 SGHNT, CDR2 YYREEE (reference sequence). The CDR3 nucleotides read TGTGCCAGCAGCTTGGACAGGAACACCGGGGAGCTGTTTTTT. Protein product: CASSLDRNTGELFF.

The chain is built from TRBV18 and TRBJ1-2; the D gene is possibly TRBD1 (6 bases). This CDR3 region has 11 residues. V lost 6 bases, J lost 13 bases, and 15 bases lay in between. Germline values: CDR1 KGHSH, CDR2 LQKENI. The CDR3 region has the DNA TGTGCCAGCTCCCCAGGGGAGGGATTCACCTTC. Protein sequence: CASSPGEGFTF.

This sequence joins TRBV19 and TRBJ2-3, with TRBD1 identical over 7 bases. The germline V gene has CDR1 LNHDA and CDR2 SQIVND (reference sequence). The CDR3 contains 16 residues. The trim removed 10 bases at V and 0 bases at J, leaving 13 bases unmatched. The CDR3 nucleotides read TGTGCCACCAAACGACAGGGTTGGGGAAGCACAGATACGCAGTATTTT. Protein product: CATKRQGWGSTDTQYF.

The gene calls are TRBV10-2 and TRBJ1-2; 7 bases map to TRBD1. Germline-derived CDR1 and CDR2 are WSHSY and SAAADI. The CDR3 sequence is 14 residues long. V lost 10 bases to trimming and J lost 5 bases; unmatched junction nucleotides: 13. The CDR3 region has the DNA TGCGCCACCCAGAGGAGAGGGGGCCGGTATGGCTACACCTTC. Translating gives CATQRRGGRYGYTF.

The rearrangement uses TRBV24-1 and TRBJ2-3; 11 nucleotides line up with TRBD2. Looked up from germline, CDR1 is KGHDR and CDR2 is SFDVKD. Trimming took 5 bases from V and 1 from J; bases not matched to a gene: 4. This CDR3 spans 16 amino acids. CDR3 protein: CATSAPLAGGTDTQYF. CDR3 sequence (DNA): TGTGCCACCAGTGCCCCACTAGCGGGGGGCACAGATACGCAGTATTTT.

The chain is built from TRBV18 and TRBJ1-6; weak D call: TRBD1 (5 bases). This CDR3 region has 14 residues. V was trimmed by 3 bases and J by 10 bases, leaving 13 bases between them. Germline V lookup: CDR1 KGHSH, CDR2 LQKENI. CDR3 bases: TGTGCCAGCTCACCCGGCGGGGGGGACTCACCCCTCCACTTT. Protein: CASSPGGGDSPLHF.

In its sample, this clone was seen a few times. This chain connects TRBV29-1 to TRBJ1-1, with TRBD1 identical over 7 bases. The junction had 7 bases not matched to a gene; V was cut back by 1 base and J by 5 bases. There are 14 residues in the CDR3. Germline CDR1 SQVTM, CDR2 ANQGSEA. CDR3: CSVEGRTGGTEAFF. In nucleotides, the CDR3 is TGCAGCGTTGAAGGGAGGACAGGAGGAACTGAAGCTTTCTTT.

The gene calls are TRBV6-1 and TRBJ1-4; possibly TRBD1 for D (6 bases). Between the trimmed V and J ends, which lost 1 base and 9 bases, there was a span of 18 bases. Per germline, CDR1 MNHNS and CDR2 SASEGT. This CDR3 has 16 amino acids. The CDR3 DNA reads as TGTGCCAGCAGTGAAGATAGGGGACTAGGGGGTCAAAAACTGTTTTTT. Protein sequence: CASSEDRGLGGQKLFF.

Written as DNA, the CDR3 is TGTGCCAGCAGCGCAGGGATTGGGGAGCTGTTTTTT. Residues: CASSAGIGELFF. V and J are TRBV2 and TRBJ2-2, with D possibly matching TRBD1 (5 bases). Trimming cost V 6 bases and J 8 bases, with 10 bases left between them. This CDR3 comprises 12 residues. The germline CDR1 and CDR2 sequences are SNHLY and FYNNEI.

Points on this clone: Other nucleotide sequences in the sample specify the same CDR3. J is TRBJ2-7 and V is TRBV5-1, with 7 bases lining up with TRBD2. V trimming: 4 bases; J trimming: 2 bases; junction bases outside the gene matches: 6. In germline, CDR1 is SGHRS, CDR2 YFSETQ. This CDR3 comprises 14 residues. The CDR3 reads CASSSGTGTYEQYF. The CDR3 DNA follows: TGCGCCAGCAGCAGCGGGACTGGAACCTACGAGCAGTACTTC.

The V gene is TRBV12-3 or TRBV12-4, the J gene TRBJ1-1, with D possibly matching TRBD1 (6 bases). This CDR3 is built from 13 residues. The ends were cut back, 3 bases at V and 5 bases at J, with 10 bases in the middle. CDR3 loop: CASSLGGPTEAFF. The CDR3 coding sequence is TGTGCCAGCAGTTTGGGGGGGCCAACTGAAGCTTTCTTT.

In its sample, this clone was seen a few times. The rearrangement joins TRBV10-3 to TRBJ1-2, with 10 bases identical to TRBD1. This CDR3 has 12 residues. The germline gives CDR1 ENHRY, CDR2 SYGVKD. J was trimmed by 12 bases and V by 3 bases; bases with no gene match: 4. The DNA of the CDR3 is TGTGCCATCAGTGAACCCGGGACAGGGGACACCTTC. Translated: CAISEPGTGDTF.

This clone has just a few counts. The rearrangement links TRBV5-1 to TRBJ1-3; 7 bases agree with TRBD1. V lost 0 bases, J lost 2 bases, and 5 bases stayed unmatched. Germline CDR1 and CDR2: SGHRS and YFSETQ. The CDR3 consists of 16 residues. CDR3 bases: TGCGCCAGCAGCTTGGCTTCGACAGGGACTGGAAACACCATATATTTT. Its translation: CASSLASTGTGNTIYF.

This chain uses TRBV6-5 with TRBJ2-5; D may be TRBD2 (6 bases). Trimming cost V 4 bases and J 2 bases, with 17 bases left between them. The CDR3 totals 16 residues. CDR1 and CDR2 (germline): MNHEY, SVGAGI. CDR3 protein: CASSSGIAGTQETQYF. CDR3 DNA sequence: TGTGCCAGCAGTTCAGGAATCGCGGGGACTCAAGAGACCCAGTACTTC.

This clone has only one observation. J is TRBJ1-5 and V is TRBV19; possibly TRBD1 for D (5 bases). Germline CDR1 and CDR2: LNHDA and SQIVND (reference sequence). Trimming took 4 bases from V and 9 from J, leaving 22 bases between them. This CDR3 has 16 amino acids. This chain's CDR3 is CASSTLDRGGISPQHF. The CDR3 DNA reads TGTGCCAGTAGTACTCTCGACAGAGGAGGGATCTCGCCCCAGCATTTT.

CDR3 residues: CASSELGAENGYTF. CDR3 DNA: TGTGCCAGCAGTGAACTAGGGGCTGAGAATGGCTACACCTTC. The V and J genes are TRBV25-1 and TRBJ1-2, with a possible D match to TRBD1 (5 bases). The V and J ends lost 2 bases and 6 bases respectively, with 13 bases between them. The CDR3 spans 14 residues. CDR1 is MGHDK and CDR2 is SYGVNS in the germline V gene.

The rearrangement uses TRBV11-2 and TRBJ1-6; no clear D. Per germline, CDR1 SGHAT and CDR2 FQNNGV. The CDR3 covers 12 residues. Trimming took 5 bases from V and 8 from J, leaving 7 bases between them. The CDR3 spells CASSPSYSPLHF. The CDR3 DNA reads TGTGCCAGCAGCCCGTCTTATTCACCCCTCCACTTT.

The chain joins TRBV5-1 to TRBJ1-2; 7 bases line up with TRBD1. The CDR3 length is 14 residues. Germline CDR1 reads SGHRS; CDR2 reads YFSETQ. Losses at the gene ends were 4 bases for V and 4 bases for J; bases not matched to a gene: 7. The CDR3 region is CASSLDRATYGYTF. The DNA for the CDR3 is TGCGCCAGCAGCCTTGACAGGGCAACCTATGGCTACACCTTC.

This chain connects TRBV10-3 to TRBJ2-1, with D perhaps matching TRBD1 (6 bases). The length of the CDR3 is 13 residues. V lost 6 bases and J lost 4, with 10 bases in between. Germline loops: CDR1 ENHRY, CDR2 SYGVKD. As DNA, the CDR3 is TGTGCCATCAGCAACAGGGCATACAATGAGCAGTTCTTC. As protein: CAISNRAYNEQFF.

This clone was counted only a few times. The chain has TRBV29-1 and TRBJ1-5, with a tentative D call TRBD1 (5 bases). The CDR3 covers 13 residues. Germline loops: CDR1 SQVTM, CDR2 ANQGSEA. Trimming removed 1 base at V and 6 bases at J, with 10 bases between. The CDR3: CSVEGSGGQPQHF. The CDR3 DNA sequence: TGCAGCGTTGAAGGGTCGGGGGGTCAGCCCCAGCATTTT.

Details on this clone: This sample also contains other DNA sequences that code for the same CDR3. The chain carries TRBV28 and TRBJ1-1; D remains unclear. This CDR3 is 13 amino acids long. With 2 bases removed from V and 1 base from J, the gap between germline ends came to 5 bases. The germline V gene has CDR1 MDHEN and CDR2 SYDVKM. CDR3 nucleotide sequence: TGTGCCAGCAGTTTAGCCGGGAACACTGAAGCTTTCTTT. Translating gives CASSLAGNTEAFF.

The rearrangement joins TRBV27 to TRBJ2-1; 7 bases align to TRBD2. The CDR3 is 21 residues long. After removal of 3 bases from V and 0 bases from J, the junction contained 20 bases not matched to a gene. Germline V gene data show CDR1 as MNHEY and CDR2 as SMNVEV (reference sequence). Here the CDR3 DNA reads TGTGCCAGCAGTTTTGTGTTAATGGAGCGGGGCTTAAGTCGCTCCTACAATGAGCAGTTCTTC. Translated, it gives CASSFVLMERGLSRSYNEQFF.

As for this clone: Germline is not matched at one junction end, which may reflect a read error. CDR3 sequence (DNA): TGTGCCAGCAGCAGATGGAGGAACATCGGGGAGCTGTTTTTT. Protein sequence: CASSRWRNIGELFF. The chain couples TRBV7-2 to TRBJ2-2; D possibly corresponds to TRBD2 (5 bases). Per the germline V gene, CDR1 is SGHTA and CDR2 is FQGNSA. The CDR3 consists of 14 residues.

J is TRBJ2-1 and V is TRBV6-4, with D tentatively TRBD1 (6 bases). Germline CDR1 and CDR2: MRHNA and SNTAGT. V was cut by 1 base and J by 8 bases, with 15 bases left in between. The CDR3 extends over 15 amino acids. Here the CDR3 DNA reads TGTGCCAGCAGTGACTTCGGTACAGGGTCCGATGAGCAGTTCTTC. This encodes CASSDFGTGSDEQFF.

The gene calls are TRBV12-3 or TRBV12-4 and TRBJ1-5; a possible D gene is TRBD1 (5 bases). Trimming pared 3 bases from V and 7 bases from J, leaving 7 bases between. CDR3 size: 12 residues. The CDR3 loop is CASSFRGQPQHF. In nucleotides, the CDR3 is TGTGCCAGCAGTTTTCGGGGGCAGCCCCAGCATTTT.

This rearrangement joins TRBV28 to TRBJ2-1; 9 positions agree with TRBD1. Germline CDR1 is MDHEN and CDR2 is SYDVKM. J lost 6 bases, V lost 3 bases, and 9 bases had no gene match. The CDR3 totals 16 residues. The chain's CDR3 is CASSFSGTGSGNEQFF. The CDR3 region has the DNA TGTGCCAGCAGTTTTTCCGGGACAGGGTCCGGCAATGAGCAGTTCTTC.

V and J are TRBV6-5 and TRBJ1-1; tentative D call: TRBD1 (6 bases). V lost 0 bases and J lost 11, with 13 bases in between. This CDR3 is built from 13 residues. Germline lookup yields CDR1 MNHEY and CDR2 SVGAGI. CDR3 DNA: TGTGCCAGCAGTTACTCGACAGGCGGGGGGGCTTTCTTT. This translates into CASSYSTGGGAFF.